These 19 T cell receptor beta chains share one sample of origin, sequenced in a study of T-cell reconstitution after alpha-beta-depleted transplantation in children. TCRbeta library preparation incorporated unique molecular identifiers. TCRdb used MiXCR to reprocess the PCR reads, holding one entry per CDR3 protein. Among about 170,000 distinct CDR3 sequences listed, 11% were seen once. This specimen consisted of PBMCs, obtained before TCRalphabeta/CD19-depleted stem cell transplant. These receptors came from a boy younger than 10 with acute myeloid leukemia, due to receive a stem cell transplant.

The sample holds many counts of this clonotype. V usage is TRBV2 and J usage is TRBJ1-5; D might be TRBD1 (6 bases). CDR1 and CDR2 (germline): SNHLY, FYNNEI. The CDR3 extends over 15 amino acids. V was shortened by 3 bases and J by 7 bases, with 16 bases between the two germline ends. This CDR3 reads CASSEMGASFQPQHF. CDR3 coding DNA: TGTGCCAGCAGTGAGATGGGGGCGTCTTTCCAGCCCCAGCATTTT.

This clonotype occurred many times. V gene TRBV27 combines with J gene TRBJ2-7; 12 nucleotides agree with TRBD2. CDR1 and CDR2 (germline): MNHEY, SMNVEV (reference sequence). With V trimmed by 5 bases and J by 4 bases, 6 bases remained unmatched. The CDR3 is made up of 15 amino acids. The CDR3 region is CASSQGTSGLYEQYF. CDR3 coding DNA: TGTGCCAGCAGTCAAGGGACTAGCGGGTTATACGAGCAGTACTTC.

This clonotype was counted ten times or more. The CDR3: CASSLRGAYEQYV. In DNA, the CDR3 is TGTGCCAGCAGTTTGAGGGGGGCCTACGAGCAGTACGTC. The chain couples TRBV28 to TRBJ2-7, with D perhaps assigned TRBD1 or TRBD2 (6 bases each). CDR1 and CDR2 (germline): MDHEN, SYDVKM. Trimming pared 3 bases from V and 2 bases from J, leaving 8 bases between. This CDR3 spans 13 amino acids.

This clonotype was counted at least ten times. CDR3 in DNA: TGCGCCAGCAGCCACGCCGGAGTGAACACTGAAGCTTTCTTT. Translation: CASSHAGVNTEAFF. The V gene is TRBV4-1, the J gene TRBJ1-1; D is unresolved. Germline lookup yields CDR1 MGHRA and CDR2 YSYEKL. Trimming stripped 3 bases from V and 0 bases from J, with 8 bases between. The CDR3 contains 14 residues.

There are many counts of this clonotype. V usage is TRBV5-6 and J usage is TRBJ2-5, with D possibly TRBD2 on 7 matching bases. Germline CDR1 and CDR2: SGHDT and YYEEEE. The CDR3 runs to 14 residues. The ends were cut back, 7 bases at V and 1 base at J, with 14 bases in the middle. As DNA, the CDR3 is TGTGCCAGCTCAGTAGGGGGGGCCCAAGAGACCCAGTACTTC. Protein product: CASSVGGAQETQYF.

This clonotype has a handful of counts. This rearrangement joins TRBV4-1 to TRBJ1-5, with no clear D. This CDR3 contains 15 residues. V lost 0 bases to trimming and J lost 6 bases, with 12 bases between them. From germline, CDR1 is MGHRA and CDR2 YSYEKL. CDR3 in DNA: TGCGCCAGCAGCCAAGATCCTTGGGCGGGTCAGCCCCAGCATTTT. It encodes CASSQDPWAGQPQHF.

In this sample, this clonotype turned up many times. CDR3 bases: TGCGCCAGCAGCGGGAGACTAGCGGGGGGCAATGAGCAGTTCTTC. Translating gives CASSGRLAGGNEQFF. The rearrangement links TRBV5-1 to TRBJ2-1; 13 nucleotides match TRBD2. The trim removed 4 bases at V and 6 bases at J, leaving 4 bases unmatched. CDR1 and CDR2 from the germline V gene are SGHRS and YFSETQ. This CDR3 is built from 15 residues.

The sample holds a few counts of this clonotype. One end of the junction varies from germline; a read error may be responsible. This sequence joins TRBV2 and TRBJ2-7; the match to TRBD2 covers 14 bases. The CDR3 is 18 residues long. Germline CDR1 reads SNHLY; CDR2 reads FYNNEI. CDR3 nucleotide sequence: TGTGCCAGCTGTGATGGACTAGCGGGAGGTTTAAGCTCCTACGAGCAGTACTTC. Translating gives CASCDGLAGGLSSYEQYF. The whole variable domain, remainder taken from reference TRBV2 and TRBJ2-7, is EPEVTQTPSHQVTQMGQEVILRCVPISNHLYFYWYRQILGQKVEFLVSFYNNEISEKSEIFDDQFSVERPDGSNFTLKIRSTKLEDSAMYFCASCDGLAGGLSSYEQYFGPGTRLTVT.

As regards this clonotype: This may come from a read error, since a much larger clone is one base off. The V call is TRBV6-5, the J call TRBJ2-2; 12 bases are a match to TRBD2. This CDR3 spans 16 amino acids. In germline, CDR1 is MNHEY, CDR2 SVGAGI. The CDR3 is CASSSWTSGNTGELLF. Here the CDR3 DNA reads TGTGCCAGCAGTTCCTGGACTAGCGGGAACACCGGGGAGCTGCTTTTT.

Ten or more counts support this clonotype. V gene TRBV7-6 combines with J gene TRBJ2-3, with D hard to call. The CDR3 has 13 amino acids. The germline CDR1 and CDR2 sequences are SGHVS and FNYEAQ. Between the trimmed V and J ends, which lost 3 bases and 2 bases, there was a span of 6 bases. This CDR3 is CASSLAVTDTQYF. In nucleotides, the CDR3 is TGTGCCAGCAGCTTGGCAGTCACAGATACGCAGTATTTT.

The table lists this clonotype with many counts. This sequence joins TRBV27 and TRBJ1-6, with 9 bases that match TRBD1. With V trimmed by 2 bases and J by 10 bases, 9 bases remained unmatched. This CDR3 is built from 16 residues. Germline values: CDR1 MNHEY, CDR2 SMNVEV (reference sequence). The CDR3 DNA reads TGTGCCAGCAGTTTACGAGACAGGGGGGTCGACTCACCCCTCCACTTT. Encoded protein: CASSLRDRGVDSPLHF.

This clonotype was recorded many times. CDR3 region: CATRGRVSYEQYF. CDR3 sequence (DNA): TGTGCCACCCGTGGGAGGGTCTCCTACGAGCAGTACTTC. The chain has TRBV12-3 or TRBV12-4 and TRBJ2-7; 7 bases are a match to TRBD2. Losses at the gene ends were 10 bases for V and 0 bases for J; bases not matched to a gene: 6. This CDR3 has 13 amino acids.

This clonotype came up many times. The J gene is TRBJ1-2, the V gene TRBV29-1, with unresolved D. V shed 8 bases and J shed 8 bases, with 9 bases lying between them. The CDR3 totals 9 residues. CDR1 is SQVTM and CDR2 is ANQGSEA in the germline V gene. The CDR3 nucleotides read TGCAGCTCCCGGAAGGGCTACACCTTC. Protein product: CSSRKGYTF.

The chain links TRBV12-3 or TRBV12-4 to TRBJ2-5, with 11 bases matching TRBD2. The CDR3 is made up of 19 amino acids. The ends lost 11 bases at V and 4 bases at J; junction bases unmatched: 24. DNA for the CDR3: TGTGCCTTCTGTTTAGCGCGCGGTCTAGCGGGGGGCGGGGGAGAGACCCAGTACTTC. Protein product: CAFCLARGLAGGGGETQYF.

At least ten counts were recorded for this clonotype. The rearrangement joins TRBV20-1 to TRBJ1-5; no reliable D call. Germline assignment: CDR1 DFQATT and CDR2 SNEGSKA (reference sequence). V lost 2 bases and J lost 9, with 14 bases in between. This CDR3 has 13 amino acids. Written as DNA, the CDR3 is TGCAGTGCTAGACCGGCGGGGAGCCCGCCCCAGCATTTT. Its protein product is CSARPAGSPPQHF.

This clonotype appeared many times. The rearrangement uses TRBV20-1 and TRBJ2-7, with a weak D call TRBD2 (5 bases). CDR1 DFQATT and CDR2 SNEGSKA come from the germline V gene (reference sequence). CDR3 length: 13 residues. Between the trimmed V and J ends, which lost 6 bases and 2 bases, there was a span of 14 bases. The CDR3 DNA is TGCAGTGCCTCCGCCGGACTCACCTACGAGCAGTACTTC. This codes for CSASAGLTYEQYF.

This clonotype has a count of ten or more. J is TRBJ2-5 and V is TRBV29-1; 7 bases are a match to TRBD2. This CDR3 has 14 amino acids. J gave up 1 base and V 4 bases, and 6 bases lay outside the gene matches. Per the germline V gene, CDR1 is SQVTM and CDR2 is ANQGSEA. The CDR3 here is CSVAASGFQETQYF. DNA of the CDR3: TGCAGCGTTGCGGCTAGCGGCTTCCAAGAGACCCAGTACTTC.

There are many counts of this clonotype. The CDR3 nucleotides read TGTGCCAGCCGACGGACTAGCGGGAGTGCAAGCACCGGGGAGCTGTTTTTT. It yields the protein CASRRTSGSASTGELFF. This chain links TRBV12-3 or TRBV12-4 with TRBJ2-2, with TRBD2 matching over 13 bases. This CDR3 contains 17 residues. V gave up 8 bases and J gave up 4 bases; unmatched junction bases: 10.

This clonotype was seen ten or more times. V and J are TRBV5-1 and TRBJ2-2; D possibly uses TRBD1 or TRBD2 (5 bases each). Trimming cost V 3 bases and J 6 bases, with 12 bases left between them. The CDR3 consists of 14 residues. Per the germline V gene, CDR1 is SGHRS and CDR2 is YFSETQ. The CDR3 loop reads CASSWGRSAGELFF. CDR3 DNA sequence: TGCGCCAGCAGCTGGGGACGGTCGGCCGGGGAGCTGTTTTTT.